This T cell receptor beta chain emerged from a study of cytomegalovirus exposure and HLA in healthy donors. At the level of the study: Among several hundred genotyped donors, around 77% fell in the Caucasian-associated ancestry cluster.

Primers for the PCR totalled 60 Vbeta and 13 Jbeta. Libraries were prepared by immunoSEQ multiplex PCR; TCRdb keeps only in-frame clonotypes and omits some of them. The ten top clones account for less than 4%, within a sample of 93,000 or so clones. Looked up from germline, CDR1 is SGHVS and CDR2 is FNYEAQ. CDR3 length equals 15 residues. The source of this sequence is a middle-aged man in good health and CMV-seronegative. Sequencing was done on a sample of PBMCs. V usage is TRBV7-6 and J usage is TRBJ2-5, with a tentative D call TRBD2 (6 bases). The J call may not be correct, given that the DNA end is closer to TRBJ2-7. CDR3 sequence: CASSLETGDRYEQYF. CDR3 coding DNA: TGTGCCAGCAGCTTAGAAACGGGGGATCGTTACGAGCAGTACTTC.